The 29 T cell receptor beta chains below come from one sample, sequenced in a study of OX40 agonist ivuxolimab in advanced cancers. TCRdb's copy holds only in-frame clones and misses some; the assay was immunoSEQ multiplex PCR. This sample has about 32,000 clones; around nine tenths occur once, and the top ten carry roughly 34%. The specimen comprised CD4+ or CD8+ T cells sorted from blood, sampled in a trial of the OX40 agonist ivuxolimab. The receptors were gathered from an adult with an advanced solid tumor such as melanoma, head and neck, liver or kidney cancer.

The chain links TRBV28 to TRBJ2-3; D is tentatively TRBD1 or TRBD2 (5 bases each). This CDR3 spans 15 amino acids. The V gene's germline CDR1 is MDHEN and CDR2 SYDVKM. Trimming removed 5 bases from V and 0 bases from J, with 12 bases in between. Here the CDR3 reads CASSPNRDSTDTQYF. For the CDR3, the DNA is TGTGCCAGCAGTCCGAACCGGGACAGCACAGATACGCAGTATTTT.

V and J are TRBV5-1 and TRBJ2-3, with D possibly called TRBD1 or TRBD2 (6 bases each). V lost 0 bases and J lost 2, with 13 bases in between. This CDR3 has 16 amino acids. Germline loops: CDR1 SGHRS, CDR2 YFSETQ. CDR3 in amino acids: CASSLAEGGHTDTQYF. The DNA for the CDR3 is TGCGCCAGCAGCTTGGCGGAAGGGGGGCACACAGATACGCAGTATTTT.

The table lists this clone with a count of one. The chain is built from TRBV6-1 and TRBJ2-7; TRBD2 aligns across 7 bases. V shed 8 bases and J 3 bases; nucleotides not matched to a gene: 7. The CDR3 length is 13 residues. Germline-derived CDR1 and CDR2 are MNHNS and SASEGT. As DNA, the CDR3 is TGTGCCAGCGTGGGGGGGGGACTCTACGAGCAGTACTTC. Its protein is CASVGGGLYEQYF.

The V and J genes are TRBV29-1 and TRBJ2-7; D is possibly TRBD1 (6 bases). The germline V and J ends were trimmed by 6 bases and 0 bases, with 18 bases remaining between them. The CDR3 extends over 15 amino acids. Looked up from germline, CDR1 is SQVTM and CDR2 is ANQGSEA. The CDR3 DNA reads TGCAGCGTCCCAAACCCACAGGGACCCTCCTACGAGCAGTACTTC. Translated, it gives CSVPNPQGPSYEQYF.

The chain recombines TRBV12-2 with TRBJ2-4; the table's D call, TRBD2, was not checked against the DNA. TRBV12-2 is an annotated pseudogene. This CDR3 comprises 16 residues. CDR3 protein: CASRPETSGSGNIQYF. The CDR3 DNA sequence: TGTGCAAGTCGCCCAGAGACTAGCGGGAGTGGGAACATTCAGTACTTC.

This clone is categorized as large. This chain links TRBV27 with TRBJ2-5; 7 nucleotides align to TRBD2. CDR3 length: 13 amino acids. CDR1 is MNHEY and CDR2 is SMNVEV in the germline V gene (reference sequence). Unmatched junction bases numbered 4, after V lost 4 bases and J lost 5 bases. CDR3 coding DNA: TGTGCCAGCAGTTCACATAGCGGGGAGACCCAGTACTTC. Translating gives CASSSHSGETQYF.

The chain uses TRBV9 and TRBJ2-2, with D perhaps matching TRBD1 (5 bases). This CDR3 is 16 amino acids long. Germline values: CDR1 SGDLS, CDR2 YYNGEE. Deletions cut 0 bases from V and 1 base from J, with 10 bases between. The CDR3 region is CASSVVGPGNTGELFF. Here the CDR3 DNA reads TGTGCCAGCAGCGTAGTGGGGCCAGGGAACACCGGGGAGCTGTTTTTT.

The chain links TRBV2 to TRBJ1-5, with 7 bases lining up with TRBD1. CDR1 SNHLY and CDR2 FYNNEI come from the germline V gene. The CDR3 covers 16 residues. With V trimmed by 6 bases and J by 0 bases, 8 bases remained unmatched. The CDR3 DNA sequence: TGTGCCAGCAGAGATCCGACAGGGTATAGCAATCAGCCCCAGCATTTT. The encoded protein is CASRDPTGYSNQPQHF. The full variable domain, its missing parts supplied by reference TRBV2 and TRBJ1-5, is EPEVTQTPSHQVTQMGQEVILRCVPISNHLYFYWYRQILGQKVEFLVSFYNNEISEKSEIFDDQFSVERPDGSNFTLKIRSTKLEDSAMYFCASRDPTGYSNQPQHFGDGTRLSIL.

This chain connects TRBV11-2 to TRBJ2-2; D is unresolved. Germline values: CDR1 SGHAT, CDR2 FQNNGV. The CDR3 extends over 15 amino acids. Trimming cost V 0 bases and J 6 bases, with 11 bases left between them. The CDR3 DNA reads TGTGCCAGCAGCTTAGAACCCGTGGCATCCGGGGAGCTGTTTTTT. Its translation: CASSLEPVASGELFF.

This clone has just one count. The V and J genes are TRBV27 and TRBJ2-7; TRBD1 is a possible D gene (6 bases). The V gene lost 0 bases and the J gene lost 6 bases, with 18 bases spanning the gap. CDR1 and CDR2 from the germline V gene are MNHEY and SMNVEV (reference sequence). This CDR3 comprises 16 residues. DNA of the CDR3: TGTGCCAGCAGTTTATCAAATGGGGGCACCCTCACCGAGCAGTACTTC. Translating it yields CASSLSNGGTLTEQYF.

V gene TRBV2 combines with J gene TRBJ2-5; D unclear. Germline-derived CDR1 and CDR2 are SNHLY and FYNNEI. V was clipped by 2 bases and J by 5 bases, with 6 bases between them. The CDR3 runs 12 residues. The CDR3 nucleotides are TGTGCCAGCAGTGAATTCGAGGAGACCCAGTACTTC. Encoded protein: CASSEFEETQYF. Looking up the rest from reference TRBV2 and TRBJ2-5 gives the full variable domain: EPEVTQTPSHQVTQMGQEVILRCVPISNHLYFYWYRQILGQKVEFLVSFYNNEISEKSEIFDDQFSVERPDGSNFTLKIRSTKLEDSAMYFCASSEFEETQYFGPGTRLLVL.

This clone has only a few counts. The chain uses TRBV6-5 and TRBJ2-7; D call uncertain. The germline V and J ends were trimmed by 8 bases and 6 bases, with 14 bases remaining between them. Germline values: CDR1 MNHEY, CDR2 SVGAGI. CDR3 length: 12 amino acids. The CDR3 nucleotides read TGTGCCAGCCTTAGTGAGGAATTCGAGCAGTACTTC. Protein sequence: CASLSEEFEQYF.

This clone came up once. This rearrangement joins TRBV23-1 to TRBJ2-2; D is perhaps TRBD1 or TRBD2 (5 bases each). TRBV23-1 is annotated as an ORF whose role is uncertain. V lost 0 bases and J 6 bases, leaving 20 bases between the germline ends. CDR3 length equals 18 residues. The CDR3 loop reads CASSQSRQDGTRAGELFF. DNA for the CDR3: TGCGCCAGCAGTCAATCTCGCCAAGACGGGACGCGGGCCGGGGAGCTGTTTTTT.

This clone was found once. One end of the junction does not line up with germline, which may come from a read error. The V and J genes are TRBV9 and TRBJ1-2; D remains unclear. The germline CDR1 and CDR2 sequences are SGDLS and YYNGEE. The CDR3 totals 11 residues. For the CDR3, the DNA is TGTGCCAGCAGCGCCTCCTTCGCTTGGGCCTTC. Its translation is CASSASFAWAF.

About this clone: One end of the junction fails to match germline, which may point to a read error. The chain couples TRBV5-4 to TRBJ1-1; D not certain. The CDR3 spans 13 residues. CDR1 is SGHNT, CDR2 YYREEE, per germline (reference sequence). The CDR3 nucleotides are TGCGCCAGCAGCCGGATGGAGAACACTGAAGCTTTCTTT. Translation gives CASSRMENTEAFF. The full variable domain, rest sourced from reference TRBV5-4 and TRBJ1-1, is ETGVTQSPTHLIKTRGQQVTLRCSSQSGHNTVSWYQQALGQGPQFIFQYYREEENGRGNFPPRFSGLQFPNYSSELNVNALELDDSALYLCASSRMENTEAFFGQGTRLTVV.

The rearrangement joins TRBV9 to TRBJ2-1, with D perhaps TRBD2 (5 bases). The CDR3 sequence is 15 residues long. Trimming cost V 3 bases and J 2 bases, with 12 bases left between them. CDR1 is SGDLS and CDR2 is YYNGEE in the germline V gene. CDR3 nucleotide sequence: TGTGCCAGCAGCGGACCGGGAACGACCTACAATGAGCAGTTCTTC. Its protein is CASSGPGTTYNEQFF.

The chain uses TRBV29-1 and TRBJ2-1; TRBD2 agrees at 7 bases. V trimming: 3 bases; J trimming: 2 bases; junction bases outside the gene matches: 7. The CDR3 is 15 amino acids. The germline V gene has CDR1 SQVTM and CDR2 ANQGSEA. The CDR3 coding sequence is TGCAGCGTTGATCTACCCCTAGCGGCCTACAATGAGCAGTTCTTC. This codes for CSVDLPLAAYNEQFF.

V is TRBV9 and J is TRBJ1-1; D is ambiguous. V was shortened by 0 bases and J by 2 bases, with 8 bases between the two germline ends. Germline loops: CDR1 SGDLS, CDR2 YYNGEE. The CDR3 is made up of 14 amino acids. This CDR3 reads CASSVDLGNTEAFF. CDR3 nucleotide sequence: TGTGCCAGCAGCGTAGATTTGGGAAACACTGAAGCTTTCTTT.

This clone has just a few counts. This rearrangement joins TRBV28 to TRBJ2-1; weak D call: TRBD1 (5 bases). Germline-derived CDR1 and CDR2 are MDHEN and SYDVKM. V gave up 5 bases and J gave up 4 bases, with 9 bases separating them. There are 13 residues in the CDR3. The CDR3 sequence: CASSGDSYNEQFF. DNA of the CDR3: TGTGCCAGCAGTGGAGACAGTTACAATGAGCAGTTCTTC.

V usage is TRBV6-4 and J usage is TRBJ2-3; no clear D gene. This CDR3 spans 11 amino acids. CDR1 is MRHNA, CDR2 SNTAGT, per germline. Trimming took off 0 bases at V and 7 bases at J, with 2 bases between the two ends. CDR3 in amino acids: CASSDSNTQYF. The CDR3 region has the DNA TGTGCCAGCAGTGACTCGAATACGCAGTATTTT.

The chain joins TRBV27 to TRBJ2-3, with D perhaps matching TRBD2 (5 bases). V was cut by 5 bases and J by 2 bases, with 5 bases left in between. The germline V gene has CDR1 MNHEY and CDR2 SMNVEV (reference sequence). The CDR3 consists of 12 residues. The CDR3: CASSGLTDTQYF. CDR3 coding DNA: TGTGCCAGCAGTGGACTCACAGATACGCAGTATTTT.

This clone was detected once. The rearrangement uses TRBV9 and TRBJ2-1, with a possible D match to TRBD2 (7 bases). The CDR3 is made up of 15 amino acids. Germline values: CDR1 SGDLS, CDR2 YYNGEE. V dropped 3 bases and J dropped 5 bases, with 15 bases sitting between them. The CDR3: CASSEGGGPHNEQFF. The CDR3 DNA reads TGTGCCAGCAGCGAGGGCGGGGGCCCACACAATGAGCAGTTCTTC.

The count of this clone is one. The chain couples TRBV7-8 to TRBJ2-4; weak D call: TRBD2 (5 bases). Trimming cost V 3 bases and J 0 bases, with 15 bases left between them. In germline, CDR1 is SGHVS, CDR2 FQNEAQ. The CDR3 has 17 residues. DNA of the CDR3: TGTGCCAGCAGCTTCGGGGTTACTAGACTAGCCAAAAACATTCAGTACTTC. As protein: CASSFGVTRLAKNIQYF.

The chain has TRBV19 and TRBJ1-2; 7 positions match TRBD1. The CDR3 sequence is 17 residues long. The germline CDR1 and CDR2 sequences are LNHDA and SQIVND (reference sequence). After removal of 3 bases from V and 1 base from J, the junction contained 11 bases not matched to a gene. The CDR3 nucleotides read TGTGCCAGTAGTATCATTACCGCACAGGGGTATAACTATGGCTACACCTTC. It codes for CASSIITAQGYNYGYTF. Full variable domain (rest looked up from reference TRBV19 and TRBJ1-2): DGGITQSPKYLFRKEGQNVTLSCEQNLNHDAMYWYRQDPGQGLRLIYYSQIVNDFQKGDIAEGYSVSREKKESFPLTVTSAQKNPTAFYLCASSIITAQGYNYGYTFGSGTRLTVV.

V usage is TRBV27 and J usage is TRBJ2-7; no clear D. With 8 bases removed from V and 12 bases from J, the gap between germline ends came to 14 bases. The germline V gene encodes CDR1 MNHEY and CDR2 SMNVEV (reference sequence). This CDR3 contains 10 residues. The CDR3, as DNA: TGTGCCAGCCGTCCCCACAGTCTGTACTTC. This codes for CASRPHSLYF.

This chain links TRBV7-3 with TRBJ2-1; no clear D. This CDR3 contains 13 residues. V lost 4 bases and J lost 6, with 10 bases in between. The germline gives CDR1 SGHTA, CDR2 FQGTGA. CDR3 in amino acids: CASSSMTVNEQFF. The CDR3 DNA reads as TGTGCCAGCAGCTCTATGACCGTCAATGAGCAGTTCTTC. Complete variable domain (other parts from reference TRBV7-3 and TRBJ2-1): GAGVSQTPSNKVTEKGKYVELRCDPISGHTALYWYRQSLGQGPEFLIYFQGTGAADDSGLPNDRFFAVRPEGSVSTLKIQRTERGDSAVYLCASSSMTVNEQFFGPGTRLTVL.

The V call is TRBV5-4, the J call TRBJ1-2; a weak D match, TRBD1 (6 bases). V was trimmed by 1 base and J by 1 base, leaving 14 bases between them. This CDR3 is built from 16 residues. Germline V gives CDR1 SGHNT, CDR2 YYREEE (reference sequence). The CDR3 DNA sequence: TGTGCCAGCAGCTTGCGGCAGGGGAACTTTAACTATGGCTACACCTTC. It encodes CASSLRQGNFNYGYTF.

This chain connects TRBV7-9 to TRBJ2-2, with D unclear. Germline CDR1 SEHNR, CDR2 FQNEAQ (reference sequence). Trimming pared 5 bases from V and 1 base from J, leaving 14 bases between. There are 16 residues in the CDR3. Here the CDR3 reads CASSPPYAENTGELFF. In DNA, the CDR3 is TGTGCCAGCAGCCCCCCATACGCGGAGAACACCGGGGAGCTGTTTTTT.

This chain connects TRBV6-4 to TRBJ2-7; the match to TRBD2 covers 7 bases. V gave up 6 bases and J gave up 3 bases; unmatched junction bases: 8. CDR3 length equals 14 residues. In germline, CDR1 is MRHNA, CDR2 SNTAGT. As DNA, the CDR3 is TGTGCCAGCAGCCCCGGAGCGGGGCACTACGAGCAGTACTTC. It yields the protein CASSPGAGHYEQYF.